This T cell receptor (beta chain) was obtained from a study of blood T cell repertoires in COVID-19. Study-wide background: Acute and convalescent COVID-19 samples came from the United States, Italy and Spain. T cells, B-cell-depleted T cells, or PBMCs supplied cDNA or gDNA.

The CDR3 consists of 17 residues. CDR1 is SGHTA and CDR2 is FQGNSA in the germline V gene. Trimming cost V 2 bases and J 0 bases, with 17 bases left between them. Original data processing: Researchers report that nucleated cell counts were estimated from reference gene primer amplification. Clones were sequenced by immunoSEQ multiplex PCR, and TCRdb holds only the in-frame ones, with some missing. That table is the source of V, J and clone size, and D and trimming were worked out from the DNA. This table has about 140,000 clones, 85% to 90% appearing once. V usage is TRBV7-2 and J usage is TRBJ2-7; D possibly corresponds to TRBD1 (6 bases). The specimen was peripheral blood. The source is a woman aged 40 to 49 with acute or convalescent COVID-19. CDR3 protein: CASSLTRLGASSYEQYF. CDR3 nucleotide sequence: TGTGCCAGCAGCTTAACCCGATTGGGGGCAAGCTCCTACGAGCAGTACTTC.